One and the same sample provided the 19 T cell receptor beta chains below, sequenced in a study of read filtering for tumor transcriptome and immune sequencing (TCRdb year 2020). The sequencer was an Illumina HiSeq 4000. TCR libraries were built from roughly 440 ng RNA with the Immunoverse kit, using molecular barcoded adaptors covering alpha/delta and beta/gamma chains. TCRdb itself trimmed the public reads at Q25 with fastp, ran MiXCR and retained productive beta chains. Rows with a matching CDR3 protein are joined into one entry that keeps the most common DNA and genes. This sample comprises about 50,000 distinct CDR3 sequences, less than 20% of them detected only once. 15% of the sample lies in the top ten. The sample was a population of CD138-negative cells sorted from bone marrow. The sample's cell subset or site label, decoded: bone marrow mononuclear cells depleted of CD138+ plasma/myeloma cells by negative magnetic selection. The receptors derive from a donor over 35 with multiple myeloma.

To note about this clonotype: This may stem from a read error, because a much larger clone lies one nucleotide away. This chain uses TRBV7-8 with TRBJ2-3; D is unclear. The germline CDR1 and CDR2 sequences are SGHVS and FQNEAQ. This CDR3 is built from 12 residues. The CDR3 nucleotides are TGTGCCGGCAGCTTAGGACCAGATACGCAGTATTTT. Its translation is CAGSLGPDTQYF.

This clonotype showed up many times. The chain carries TRBV20-1 and TRBJ2-1, with 12 bases lining up with TRBD2. Trimming removed 5 bases from V and 9 bases from J; junction bases left unmatched: 8. Germline values: CDR1 DFQATT, CDR2 SNEGSKA (reference sequence). The CDR3 sequence is 14 residues long. CDR3 in amino acids: CSAALAGGRPEQFF. The CDR3 DNA reads as TGCAGTGCTGCACTAGCGGGAGGCCGCCCTGAGCAGTTCTTC.

A word on this clonotype: Just one base apart from a much larger clone, this may be a read error. The chain employs TRBV29-1 and TRBJ1-5, with TRBD1 matching 10 bases. The CDR3 extends over 15 amino acids. CDR1 is SQVTM, CDR2 ANQGSEA, per germline. CDR3 in DNA: TGCAGCGTTGTTGAGGGACAGGGGAGCAATCAGCTCCAGCATTTT. It codes for CSVVEGQGSNQLQHF.

This clonotype was seen ten or more times. The rearrangement uses TRBV24-1 and TRBJ1-5, with D perhaps TRBD1 (5 bases). Between the trimmed V and J ends, which lost 12 bases and 11 bases, there was a span of 22 bases. The CDR3 covers 13 residues. The germline V gene encodes CDR1 KGHDR and CDR2 SFDVKD. CDR3 nucleotides: TGTGCCCCGAAACGGGGGACCGATAGAGCCCAGCATTTT. This codes for CAPKRGTDRAQHF.

This clonotype was recorded many times. The chain employs TRBV4-3 and TRBJ2-1; the D gene is possibly TRBD2 (6 bases). V lost 1 base to trimming and J lost 6 bases, with 16 bases between them. Germline values: CDR1 LGHNA, CDR2 YSLEER. CDR3 length: 16 amino acids. CDR3 region: CASSQGFQLARNEQFF. CDR3 nucleotide sequence: TGCGCCAGCAGCCAAGGTTTCCAACTAGCCCGCAATGAGCAGTTCTTC.

This clonotype has just a few counts. CDR3 residues: CASSRNSGRGETQYF. The CDR3 DNA sequence: TGCGCCAGCAGCCGTAATAGCGGGAGGGGTGAGACCCAGTACTTC. The chain uses TRBV5-1 and TRBJ2-5; 11 bases are a match to TRBD2. V gave up 4 bases and J gave up 5 bases; unmatched junction bases: 7. This CDR3 contains 15 residues. Germline V gene lookup returns CDR1 SGHRS and CDR2 YFSETQ.

This clonotype occurred many times. V usage is TRBV6-5 and J usage is TRBJ2-5; D not certain. Trimming removed 1 base from V and 1 base from J, with 4 bases in between. The CDR3 is made up of 13 amino acids. Germline-derived CDR1 and CDR2 are MNHEY and SVGAGI. The CDR3 DNA sequence: TGTGCCAGCAGTTACTACAGCCAAGAGACCCAGTACTTC. This sequence encodes CASSYYSQETQYF.

The table lists this clonotype with a few counts. This sequence joins TRBV3-1 and TRBJ2-4; 9 nucleotides align to TRBD2. J was trimmed by 0 bases and V by 3 bases; bases with no gene match: 12. Germline V CDR1 and CDR2: LGHDT, YNNKEL (reference sequence). The CDR3 is made up of 19 amino acids. DNA of the CDR3: TGTGCCAGCAGCCAGAAGGGGACTAGCTTTCCTCTAGCCAAAAACATTCAGTACTTC. Protein: CASSQKGTSFPLAKNIQYF.

The V gene is TRBV5-1, the J gene TRBJ2-2; maybe TRBD1 (5 bases). Germline values: CDR1 SGHRS, CDR2 YFSETQ. V was pared by 2 bases and J by 4 bases, with 12 bases between. The CDR3 covers 15 residues. The CDR3 spells CASSLAPRGTGELFF. The CDR3 nucleotides are TGCGCCAGCAGCTTAGCCCCAAGGGGCACCGGGGAGCTGTTTTTT.

This clonotype showed up many times. The gene calls are TRBV10-1 and TRBJ2-4; TRBD2 aligns across 8 bases. J gave up 6 bases and V 4 bases, and 14 bases lay outside the gene matches. Germline lookup yields CDR1 WNHNN and CDR2 SYGVQD (reference sequence). This CDR3 spans 17 amino acids. For the CDR3, the DNA is TGCGCCAGCAGTGCCGGACTAGCCGGAGGGGGGAGAAACATTCAGTACTTC. Translated: CASSAGLAGGGRNIQYF.

This clonotype has only a few counts. V usage is TRBV27 and J usage is TRBJ1-5; D is unresolved. Germline-derived CDR1 and CDR2 are MNHEY and SMNVEV (reference sequence). The CDR3 contains 11 residues. V gave up 11 bases and J gave up 6 bases, with 11 bases separating them. Here the CDR3 reads CASGRGQPQHF. The CDR3 bases are TGTGCCTCGGGAAGAGGTCAGCCCCAGCATTTT.

This clonotype was observed at least ten times. The chain's CDR3 is CASSPRLAGLNYNEQFF. CDR3 bases: TGCGCCAGCAGCCCCCGACTAGCGGGGCTGAACTACAATGAGCAGTTCTTC. This chain connects TRBV4-3 to TRBJ2-1; 11 positions match TRBD2. Germline trimming cut 4 bases from V and 3 bases from J; bases unmatched to any gene: 8. The germline V gene has CDR1 LGHNA and CDR2 YSLEER. The CDR3 length is 17 residues.

This clonotype was seen repeatedly, ten times or more. This rearrangement joins TRBV9 to TRBJ2-5; maybe TRBD2 (6 bases). From germline, CDR1 is SGDLS and CDR2 YYNGEE. The CDR3 extends over 13 amino acids. Trimming left V 4 bases short and J 5 bases short, with 12 bases between. The CDR3 sequence is CASSLWGRETQYF. Written as DNA, the CDR3 is TGTGCCAGCAGCCTATGGGGGAGGGAGACCCAGTACTTC.

In its sample, this clonotype was seen many times. This chain uses TRBV30 with TRBJ1-1; D unresolved. The CDR3 loop spans 14 amino acids. Germline V gene lookup returns CDR1 GTSNPN and CDR2 SVGIG (reference sequence). V lost 5 bases and J 2 bases, leaving 15 bases between the germline ends. The CDR3 region has the DNA TGTGCCTGGCAGGTTACGGGGTTAAACACTGAAGCTTTCTTT. Its translation is CAWQVTGLNTEAFF.

To note about this clonotype: Relative to the germline gene, one junction end is altered; a read error may explain this. This rearrangement joins TRBV7-2 to TRBJ1-1; D may be TRBD1 (6 bases). CDR3 length: 14 residues. Per germline, CDR1 SGHTA and CDR2 FQGNSA. CDR3 in amino acids: CASGLGRGTTEAFF. In DNA form, the CDR3 reads TGTGCCAGCGGCTTAGGGCGGGGGACAACTGAAGCTTTCTTT.

The chain couples TRBV19 to TRBJ2-1; tentatively, D is TRBD1 (6 bases). The V gene lost 2 bases and the J gene lost 9 bases, with 11 bases spanning the gap. The germline gives CDR1 LNHDA, CDR2 SQIVND (reference sequence). The CDR3 covers 13 residues. The CDR3: CASSIIPGAEQFF. In DNA form, the CDR3 reads TGTGCCAGTAGTATAATCCCAGGGGCTGAGCAGTTCTTC.

This clonotype has at least ten counts. The CDR3 protein is CASSRTGEVSYEQYF. CDR3 in DNA: TGCGCCAGCAGCCGGACCGGTGAGGTCTCCTACGAGCAGTACTTC. This rearrangement joins TRBV4-1 to TRBJ2-7; D not resolved. Germline V gene data show CDR1 as MGHRA and CDR2 as YSYEKL. The V end was cut by 4 bases, the J end by 0 bases, with 13 bases between. The CDR3 is 15 amino acids.

In this sample, this clonotype turned up many times. J is TRBJ2-5 and V is TRBV29-1; TRBD1 matches at 7 bases. The germline gives CDR1 SQVTM, CDR2 ANQGSEA. The CDR3 extends over 14 amino acids. Losses at the gene ends were 6 bases for V and 1 base for J; bases not matched to a gene: 8. The CDR3 sequence: CSVATGAVQETQYF. CDR3 DNA: TGCAGCGTGGCAACAGGGGCGGTCCAAGAGACCCAGTACTTC. Complete variable domain (other parts from reference TRBV29-1 and TRBJ2-5): SAVISQKPSRDICQRGTSLTIQCQVDSQVTMMFWYRQQPGQSLTLIATANQGSEATYESGFVIDKFPISRPNLTFSTLTVSNMSPEDSSIYLCSVATGAVQETQYFGPGTRLLVL.

In this sample, this clonotype turned up many times. The chain uses TRBV12-3 or TRBV12-4 and TRBJ1-2; 7 nucleotides align to TRBD1. J lost 3 bases, V lost 4 bases, and 5 bases had no gene match. This CDR3 spans 14 amino acids. CDR3 in DNA: TGTGCCAGCAGTTCCTCAGGGGGTCACTATGGCTACACCTTC. As protein: CASSSSGGHYGYTF.